Listed below are T cell receptor beta chains from one sample, sequenced in a study of cytomegalovirus exposure and HLA in healthy donors. Assay used: immunoSEQ multiplex PCR; TCRdb lists only in-frame clones, some missing. This sample yields 120,000 or so clones, of which over 65% are seen a single time; 1.8% belongs to the top ten. Material for sequencing was PBMCs. The source is a man younger than 35 in good health and CMV-seronegative. Each CDR3 is given with its conserved first and last residue. The order of the fields is V gene, D gene, J gene, clone size, CDR3 protein, CDR3 DNA. A D gene is named only where the DNA matches it firmly. Clone size is given for some rows only: seen once, a few or many times, or a class if the clone is expanded.

>TRBV9|.|TRBJ2-1|.
CASSVSRGGWYEQFF
TGTGCCAGCAGCGTTTCCAGGGGAGGGTGGTATGAGCAGTTCTTC
>TRBV9|TRBD2|TRBJ2-1|.
CASSVALAGASEQFF
TGTGCCAGCAGCGTAGCACTAGCGGGGGCTTCTGAGCAGTTCTTC
>TRBV25-1|.|TRBJ1-5|.
CASSDPAGGNQPQHF
TGTGCCAGCAGTGATCCGGCCGGGGGAAATCAGCCCCAGCATTTT
>TRBV5-1|TRBD1|TRBJ1-2|.
CASSPTGSPNYGYTF
TGCGCCAGCAGCCCGACAGGGAGTCCTAACTATGGCTACACCTTC
>TRBV23-1|.|TRBJ2-5|.
CASTRASTETQYF
TGCGCCAGCACCAGGGCAAGTACGGAGACCCAGTACTTC
>TRBV2|TRBD1|TRBJ2-7|few
CASSAGTGSMGSEQYF
TGTGCCAGCAGTGCGGGGACAGGGTCGATGGGAAGCGAGCAGTACTTC
>TRBV27|.|TRBJ2-1|.
CASRDEGARGEQFF
TGTGCCAGCAGGGACGAGGGGGCGCGGGGTGAGCAGTTCTTC
>TRBV5-4|.|TRBJ1-4|.
CASSLEATNSRGAGEKLFF
TGTGCCAGCAGCTTGGAAGCAACCAACTCACGGGGGGCGGGTGAAAAACTGTTTTTT
>TRBV25-1|.|TRBJ1-5|.
CASSEWGGDQPQHF
TGTGCCAGCAGTGAATGGGGGGGGGATCAGCCCCAGCATTTT
>TRBV5-1|TRBD1|TRBJ1-1|.
CASRLRGPNTEAFF
TGCGCCAGCAGACTCAGGGGGCCGAACACTGAAGCTTTCTTT
>TRBV5-6|.|TRBJ1-2|.
CASSFPPGEQLPYGYTF
TGTGCCAGCAGCTTCCCCCCCGGAGAGCAGTTACCGTATGGCTACACCTTC
>TRBV7-9|TRBD2|TRBJ2-5|.
CASSLEAGVQETQYF
TGTGCCAGCAGCTTAGAAGCGGGAGTACAAGAGACCCAGTACTTC
>TRBV19|.|TRBJ2-7|.
CASSIGAEQYF
TGTGCCAGTAGTATAGGGGCCGAGCAGTACTTC
>TRBV4-3|TRBD2|TRBJ2-7|once
CASSPQGLGEQYF
TGCGCCAGCAGCCCCCAGGGACTAGGCGAGCAGTACTTC
>TRBV6-1|.|TRBJ2-1|.
CASSPQYNEQFF
TGTGCCAGCAGCCCGCAGTACAATGAGCAGTTCTTC
>TRBV2|TRBD1|TRBJ1-3|.
CASSVYTGVGNTIYF
TGTGCCAGCAGTGTTTATACAGGGGTGGGAAACACCATATATTTT
>TRBV6-5|TRBD1|TRBJ1-2|.
CASKESDRADGYTF
TGTGCCAGCAAGGAAAGCGACAGGGCTGATGGCTACACCTTC
>TRBV5-1|TRBD2|TRBJ2-1|.
CASSPAPTSGPYNEQFF
TGCGCCAGCAGCCCAGCCCCGACTAGCGGACCCTACAATGAGCAGTTCTTC
>TRBV18|.|TRBJ1-6|.
CASSPGRVDSPLHF
TGTGCCAGCTCACCGGGCAGGGTCGATTCACCCCTCCACTTT
>TRBV11-3|TRBD2|TRBJ2-3|.
CASSLRSGSGAGDTQYF
TGTGCCAGCAGCTTACGTTCTGGTAGCGGGGCCGGGGATACGCAGTATTTT
>TRBV2|.|TRBJ1-2|.
CASSVSPGHYGYTF
TGTGCCAGCAGTGTTTCCCCAGGGCACTATGGCTACACCTTC
>TRBV5-1|.|TRBJ2-2|.
CASSWGGRRNTGELFF
TGCGCCAGCAGCTGGGGGGGGCGGAGGAACACCGGGGAGCTGTTTTTT
>TRBV9|TRBD1|TRBJ2-6|.
CASSLGQGRANVLTF
TGTGCCAGCAGCCTGGGACAGGGTAGGGCCAACGTCCTGACTTTC
>TRBV15|TRBD1|TRBJ1-1|.
CATSTTGRSEAFF
TGTGCCACCAGCACGACAGGGCGTAGCGAAGCTTTCTTT
>TRBV7-9|TRBD1|TRBJ1-1|.
CASSLGTGVTEAFF
TGTGCCAGCAGCTTAGGGACAGGGGTGACTGAAGCTTTCTTT
>TRBV28|TRBD1|TRBJ1-2|once
CASSHGDRGSNYGYTF
TGTGCCAGCAGCCATGGGGACAGGGGGTCTAACTATGGCTACACCTTC
>TRBV19|TRBD2|TRBJ2-7|.
CASSPFLGLAGGNEQYF
TGTGCCAGTAGTCCGTTCCTCGGACTAGCGGGGGGCAACGAGCAGTACTTC
>TRBV5-1|.|TRBJ1-2|.
CASSLALGGDYGYTF
TGCGCCAGCAGCTTGGCACTGGGCGGGGACTATGGCTACACCTTC
>TRBV18|TRBD1|TRBJ1-5|.
CASSPAGTGVNQPQHF
TGTGCCAGCTCACCAGCCGGGACAGGGGTGAATCAGCCCCAGCATTTT
>TRBV4-3|TRBD2|TRBJ2-1|.
CASSQDLIAGGPSYNEQFF
TGCGCCAGCAGCCAAGATCTAATAGCGGGGGGGCCTTCCTACAATGAGCAGTTCTTC
>TRBV25-1|.|TRBJ2-1|.
CASSEFGLHEQFF
TGTGCCAGCAGTGAATTCGGACTGCATGAGCAGTTCTTC
>TRBV10-3|TRBD2|TRBJ2-3|.
CAISESLLAGYTDTQYF
TGTGCCATCAGTGAGTCACTACTAGCGGGGTACACAGATACGCAGTATTTT
>TRBV19|TRBD2|TRBJ2-7|.
CASSMSAGGPEQYF
TGTGCCAGTAGTATGAGTGCGGGGGGGCCTGAGCAGTACTTC
>TRBV7-2|.|TRBJ2-5|.
CASSLAALTVSPETQYF
TGTGCCAGCAGCTTAGCGGCCCTGACAGTATCTCCGGAGACCCAGTACTTC
>TRBV10-2|TRBD1|TRBJ1-4|.
CASSDKAGTGGEKLFF
TGCGCCAGCAGTGATAAAGCCGGGACAGGGGGTGAAAAACTGTTTTTT
>TRBV5-6|TRBD1|TRBJ2-3|.
CASSWASGDSLTDTQYF
TGTGCCAGCAGCTGGGCCTCCGGGGACAGCCTAACAGATACGCAGTATTTT
>TRBV7-8|.|TRBJ1-2|.
CASSHYRGGFEGYTF
TGTGCCAGCAGCCACTACCGGGGAGGTTTCGAGGGCTACACCTTC
>TRBV4-3|.|TRBJ1-2|.
CASSQDRQTNYGYTF
TGCGCCAGCAGCCAAGACAGACAGACTAACTATGGCTACACCTTC
>TRBV7-2|TRBD2|TRBJ2-7|.
CASSLLGSGAPNEQYF
TGTGCCAGCAGCTTACTCGGTAGCGGGGCCCCAAACGAGCAGTACTTC
>TRBV7-9|TRBD1|TRBJ1-2|.
CASSLGTGADYGYTF
TGTGCCAGCAGCTTAGGGACAGGGGCGGACTATGGCTACACCTTC
>TRBV6-1|.|TRBJ1-6|.
CASSVTGSLNSPLHF
TGTGCCAGCAGTGTGACAGGTTCCCTTAATTCACCCCTCCACTTT
>TRBV12-2|.|TRBJ2-2|few
CASRLVGQGPSNTGELFF
TGTGCAAGTCGCTTAGTGGGACAGGGCCCGTCGAACACCGGGGAGCTGTTTTTT
>TRBV5-5|.|TRBJ1-4|.
CASNLGAGGNNEKLFF
TGTGCCAGCAACCTGGGGGCAGGTGGGAACAATGAAAAACTGTTTTTT
>TRBV5-4|TRBD1|TRBJ1-2|.
CASTRGGTGVGGYGYTF
TGTGCCAGCACCCGAGGGGGGACAGGGGTCGGTGGCTATGGCTACACCTTC
>TRBV15|.|TRBJ1-2|.
CATSRVTGNYGYTF
TGTGCCACCAGCAGAGTTACGGGAAACTATGGCTACACCTTC
>TRBV2|.|TRBJ1-2|.
CASLGGRGYGYTF
TGTGCCAGCCTCGGGGGGCGAGGCTATGGCTACACCTTC
>TRBV29-1|TRBD1|TRBJ1-2|.
CSVASPGQGSIDGYTF
TGCAGCGTTGCTTCCCCGGGACAGGGTTCTATCGATGGCTACACCTTC
>TRBV11-3|.|TRBJ1-2|.
CASSKTETSRGYTF
TGTGCCAGCAGCAAGACAGAGACTTCACGGGGCTACACCTTC
>TRBV2|.|TRBJ1-3|.
CAWGLGNTIYF
TGTGCCTGGGGCCTTGGAAACACCATATATTTT
>TRBV28|.|TRBJ1-6|.
CASSPLRGSNSPLHF
TGTGCCAGCAGCCCTCTTAGGGGATCTAATTCACCCCTCCACTTT
>TRBV28|.|TRBJ1-1|.
CASSLSGRTEAFF
TGTGCCAGCAGTTTATCCGGGAGAACTGAAGCTTTCTTT
>TRBV6-5|TRBD1|TRBJ1-6|.
CASSPWTGVDSPLHF
TGTGCCAGCAGCCCCTGGACAGGGGTAGATTCACCCCTCCACTTT